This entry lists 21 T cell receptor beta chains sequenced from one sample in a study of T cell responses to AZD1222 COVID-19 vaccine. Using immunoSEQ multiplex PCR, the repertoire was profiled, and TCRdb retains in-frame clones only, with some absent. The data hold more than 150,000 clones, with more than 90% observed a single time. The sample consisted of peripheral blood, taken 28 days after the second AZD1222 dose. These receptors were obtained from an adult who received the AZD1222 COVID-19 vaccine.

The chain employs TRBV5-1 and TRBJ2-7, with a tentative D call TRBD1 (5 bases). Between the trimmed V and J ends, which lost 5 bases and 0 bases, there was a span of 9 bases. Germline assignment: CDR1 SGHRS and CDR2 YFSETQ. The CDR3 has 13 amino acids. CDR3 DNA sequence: TGCGCCAGCAGACTGACAGCCTCCTACGAGCAGTACTTC. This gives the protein CASRLTASYEQYF.

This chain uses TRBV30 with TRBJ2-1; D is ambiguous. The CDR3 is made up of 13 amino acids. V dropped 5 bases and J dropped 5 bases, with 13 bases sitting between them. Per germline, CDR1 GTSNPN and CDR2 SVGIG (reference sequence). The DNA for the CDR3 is TGTGCCTGGCAAGTATATACGGACAATGAGCAGTTCTTC. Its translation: CAWQVYTDNEQFF.

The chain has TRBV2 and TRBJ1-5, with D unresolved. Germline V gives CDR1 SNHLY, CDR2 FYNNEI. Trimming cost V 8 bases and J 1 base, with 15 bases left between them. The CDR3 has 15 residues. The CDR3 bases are TGTGCCAGCCGGGTGCCGGGTACAAGCAATCAGCCCCAGCATTTT. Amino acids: CASRVPGTSNQPQHF. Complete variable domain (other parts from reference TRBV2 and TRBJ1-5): EPEVTQTPSHQVTQMGQEVILRCVPISNHLYFYWYRQILGQKVEFLVSFYNNEISEKSEIFDDQFSVERPDGSNFTLKIRSTKLEDSAMYFCASRVPGTSNQPQHFGDGTRLSIL.

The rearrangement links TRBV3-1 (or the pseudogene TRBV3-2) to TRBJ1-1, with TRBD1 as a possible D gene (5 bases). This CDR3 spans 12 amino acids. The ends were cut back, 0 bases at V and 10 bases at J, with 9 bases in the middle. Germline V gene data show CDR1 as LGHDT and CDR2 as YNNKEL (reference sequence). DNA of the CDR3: TGTGCCAGCAGCCAAGAGTGGGGGGGAGCTTTCTTT. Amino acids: CASSQEWGGAFF.

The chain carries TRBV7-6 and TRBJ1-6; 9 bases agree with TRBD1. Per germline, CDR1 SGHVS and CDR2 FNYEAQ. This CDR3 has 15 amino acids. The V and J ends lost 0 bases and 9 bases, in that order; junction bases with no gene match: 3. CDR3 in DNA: TGTGCCAGCAGCTTAGCGGGACAGGGTGGTTCACCCCTCCACTTT. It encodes CASSLAGQGGSPLHF.

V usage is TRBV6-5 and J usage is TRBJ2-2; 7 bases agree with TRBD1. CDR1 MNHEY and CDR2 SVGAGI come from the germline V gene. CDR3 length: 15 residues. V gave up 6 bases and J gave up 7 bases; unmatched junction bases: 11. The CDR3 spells CASRPERGRSGELFF. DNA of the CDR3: TGTGCCAGCAGACCCGAAAGGGGGCGAAGCGGGGAGCTGTTTTTT.

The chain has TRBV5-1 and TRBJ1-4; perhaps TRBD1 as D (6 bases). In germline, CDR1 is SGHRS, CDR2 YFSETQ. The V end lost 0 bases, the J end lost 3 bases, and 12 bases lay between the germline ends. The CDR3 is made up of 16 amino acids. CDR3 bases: TGCGCCAGCAGCTTGGTCGGGGGCTCGGCTAATGAAAAACTGTTTTTT. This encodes CASSLVGGSANEKLFF.

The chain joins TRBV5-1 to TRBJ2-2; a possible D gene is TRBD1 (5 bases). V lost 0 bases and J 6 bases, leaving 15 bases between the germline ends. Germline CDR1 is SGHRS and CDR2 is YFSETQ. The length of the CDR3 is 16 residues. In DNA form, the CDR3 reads TGCGCCAGCAGCTTGGCTGCAGGGAAAGTTTCCGGGGAGCTGTTTTTT. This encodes CASSLAAGKVSGELFF.

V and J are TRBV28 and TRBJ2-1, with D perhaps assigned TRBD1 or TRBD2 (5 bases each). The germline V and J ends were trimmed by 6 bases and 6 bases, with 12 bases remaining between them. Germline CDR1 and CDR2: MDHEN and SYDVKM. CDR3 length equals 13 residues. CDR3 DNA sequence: TGTGCCAGCAGATCCCGGGGCGTCAATGAGCAGTTCTTC. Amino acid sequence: CASRSRGVNEQFF.

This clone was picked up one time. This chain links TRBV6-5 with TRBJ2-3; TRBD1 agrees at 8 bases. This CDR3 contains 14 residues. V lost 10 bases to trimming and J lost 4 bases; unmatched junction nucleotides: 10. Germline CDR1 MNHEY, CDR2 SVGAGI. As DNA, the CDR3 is TGTGCCACCCGAAAGGACAGGGCGGCAGATACGCAGTATTTT. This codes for CATRKDRAADTQYF.

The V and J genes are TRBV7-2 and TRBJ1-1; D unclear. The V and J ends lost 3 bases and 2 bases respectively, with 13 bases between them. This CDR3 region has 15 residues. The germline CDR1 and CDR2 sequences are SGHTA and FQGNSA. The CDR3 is CASSFIIGENTEAFF. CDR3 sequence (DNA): TGTGCCAGCAGCTTTATTATCGGAGAAAACACTGAAGCTTTCTTT.

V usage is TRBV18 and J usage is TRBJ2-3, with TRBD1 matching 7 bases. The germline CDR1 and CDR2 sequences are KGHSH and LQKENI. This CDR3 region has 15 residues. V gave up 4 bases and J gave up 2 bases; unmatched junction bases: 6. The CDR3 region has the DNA TGTGCCAGCTCACGTACAGGGGCGATCACAGATACGCAGTATTTT. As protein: CASSRTGAITDTQYF. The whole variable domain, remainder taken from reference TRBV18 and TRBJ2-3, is NAGVMQNPRHLVRRRGQEARLRCSPMKGHSHVYWYRQLPEEGLKFMVYLQKENIIDESGMPKERFSAEFPKEGPSILRIQQVVRGDSAAYFCASSRTGAITDTQYFGPGTRLTVL.

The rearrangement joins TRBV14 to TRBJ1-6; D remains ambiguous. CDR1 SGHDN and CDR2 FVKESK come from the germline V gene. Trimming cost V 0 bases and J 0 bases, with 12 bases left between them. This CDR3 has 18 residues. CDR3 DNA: TGTGCCAGCAGCCAAGAAACCTCCGGGAGCTCCTATAATTCACCCCTCCACTTT. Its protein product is CASSQETSGSSYNSPLHF.

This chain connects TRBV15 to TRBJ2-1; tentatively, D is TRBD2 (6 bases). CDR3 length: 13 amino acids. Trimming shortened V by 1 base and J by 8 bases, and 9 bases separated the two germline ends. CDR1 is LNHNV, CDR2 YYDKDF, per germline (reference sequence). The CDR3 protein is CATSRVGGDEQFF. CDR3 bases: TGTGCCACCAGCAGAGTCGGAGGGGATGAGCAGTTCTTC.

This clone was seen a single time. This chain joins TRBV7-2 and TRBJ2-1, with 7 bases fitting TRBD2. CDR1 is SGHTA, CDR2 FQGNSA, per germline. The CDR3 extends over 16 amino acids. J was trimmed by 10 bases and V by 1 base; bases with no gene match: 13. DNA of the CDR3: TGTGCCAGCAGCTTAGAAGGGTTCGGCGGGAGTAGGGAGCAGTTCTTC. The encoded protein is CASSLEGFGGSREQFF.

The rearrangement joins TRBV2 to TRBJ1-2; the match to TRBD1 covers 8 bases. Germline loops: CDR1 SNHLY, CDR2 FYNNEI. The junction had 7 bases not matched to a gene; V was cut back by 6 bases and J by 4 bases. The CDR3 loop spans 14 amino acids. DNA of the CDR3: TGTGCCAGCAGCCGACAGGGGTGGGGCTATGGCTACACCTTC. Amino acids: CASSRQGWGYGYTF.

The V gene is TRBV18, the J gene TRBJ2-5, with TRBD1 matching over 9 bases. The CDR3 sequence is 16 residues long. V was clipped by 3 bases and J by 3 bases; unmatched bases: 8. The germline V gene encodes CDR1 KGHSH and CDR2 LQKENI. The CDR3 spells CASSPIQGAEKETQYF. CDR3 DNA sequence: TGTGCCAGCTCACCGATACAGGGGGCAGAAAAAGAGACCCAGTACTTC.

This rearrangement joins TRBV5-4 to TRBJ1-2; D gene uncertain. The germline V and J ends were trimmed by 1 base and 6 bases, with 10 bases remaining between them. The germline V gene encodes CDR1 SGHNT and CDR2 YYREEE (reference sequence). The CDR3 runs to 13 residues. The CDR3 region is CASSLRQDHGYTF. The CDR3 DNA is TGTGCCAGCAGCTTGCGGCAGGATCATGGCTACACCTTC.

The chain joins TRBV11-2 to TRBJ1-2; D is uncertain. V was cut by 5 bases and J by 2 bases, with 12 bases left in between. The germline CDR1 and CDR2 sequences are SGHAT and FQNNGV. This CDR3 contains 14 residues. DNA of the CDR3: TGTGCCAGCAGCGAGATCGGAACCAACTATGGCTACACCTTC. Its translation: CASSEIGTNYGYTF. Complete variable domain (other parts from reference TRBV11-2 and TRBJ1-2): EAGVAQSPRYKIIEKRQSVAFWCNPISGHATLYWYQQILGQGPKLLIQFQNNGVVDDSQLPKDRFSAERLKGVDSTLKIQPAKLEDSAVYLCASSEIGTNYGYTFGSGTRLTVV.

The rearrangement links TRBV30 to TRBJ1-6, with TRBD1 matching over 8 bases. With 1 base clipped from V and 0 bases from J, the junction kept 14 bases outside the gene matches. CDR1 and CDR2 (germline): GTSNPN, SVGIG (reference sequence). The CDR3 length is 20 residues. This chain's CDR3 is CAWSGGPGTGTSSYNSPLHF. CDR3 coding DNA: TGTGCCTGGAGTGGAGGTCCCGGGACAGGCACTAGCTCCTATAATTCACCCCTCCACTTT.

The CDR3 loop reads CASSARQGAGGEKLFF. Here the CDR3 DNA reads TGTGCCAGCAGCGCACGACAGGGGGCTGGTGGGGAAAAACTGTTTTTT. This chain connects TRBV5-4 to TRBJ1-4; 10 bases align to TRBD1. The CDR3 runs to 16 residues. The germline V gene encodes CDR1 SGHNT and CDR2 YYREEE (reference sequence). With 4 bases clipped from V and 8 bases from J, the junction kept 11 bases outside the gene matches.